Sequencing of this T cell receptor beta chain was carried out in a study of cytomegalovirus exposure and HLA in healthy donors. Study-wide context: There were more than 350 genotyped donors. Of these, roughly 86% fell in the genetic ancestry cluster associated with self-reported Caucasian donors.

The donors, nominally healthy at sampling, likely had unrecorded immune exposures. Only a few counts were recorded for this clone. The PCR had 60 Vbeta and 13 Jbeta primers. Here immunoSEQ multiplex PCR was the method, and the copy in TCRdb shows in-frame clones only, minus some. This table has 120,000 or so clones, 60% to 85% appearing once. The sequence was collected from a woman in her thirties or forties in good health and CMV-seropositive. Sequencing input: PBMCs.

CDR3 region: CASSPSSGSAEKLFF. CDR3 coding DNA: TGTGCCAGCAGTCCCTCCTCAGGGTCTGCAGAAAAACTGTTTTTT. The chain carries TRBV6-5 and TRBJ1-4; tentative D call: TRBD1 (5 bases). The germline V and J ends were trimmed by 5 bases and 8 bases, with 18 bases remaining between them. CDR1 is MNHEY and CDR2 is SVGAGI in the germline V gene. The CDR3 is 15 residues long.